This T cell receptor beta chain emerged from a study of neurological immune-mediated disorders. CDR3 length: 13 amino acids. The germline V gene has CDR1 DFQATT and CDR2 SNEGSKA (reference sequence). Trimming pared 0 bases from V and 6 bases from J, leaving 9 bases between. Study-wide points: None of the CDR3 amino acid sequences of expanded clones were shared across subjects, and this suggested private repertoires in all groups.

Time point here: longitudinal time-point 3. Source material was 2 million unsorted PBMCs, stored at -80 °C in RNAlater. 5'RACE generated cDNA with 10-nucleotide random UMIs. Using its own MiXCR run on the 5' RACE reads, TCRdb lists one record per CDR3 protein. The sample has approximately 48,000 distinct CDR3 sequences, about 13% seen once. This clonotype was counted only a few times. The antigen is undetermined. The sequenced material came from PBMCs. The clonotype originates from a male donor with HTLV-1-associated myelopathy (HAM/TSP). The gene calls are TRBV20-1 and TRBJ1-5, with D possibly TRBD1 on 5 matching bases. The CDR3 sequence is CSARDDGTQPQHF. The CDR3 nucleotides are TGCAGTGCTAGAGATGATGGGACTCAGCCCCAGCATTTT.